Each of the 27 T cell receptor beta chains below was sequenced from the same sample in a study of OX40 agonist ivuxolimab in advanced cancers. Sequencing was performed with immunoSEQ multiplex PCR; in TCRdb, only in-frame clones are kept and a portion is missing. The sample holds roughly 60,000 clones, approximately 89% seen once. The material was CD4+ or CD8+ T cells sorted from blood, obtained in a trial of the OX40 agonist ivuxolimab. These receptors were taken from an adult with an advanced solid tumor such as melanoma, head and neck, liver or kidney cancer.

The CDR3 protein is CAWSGDWESTDTQYF. The CDR3 DNA follows: TGTGCCTGGAGTGGCGACTGGGAGAGCACAGATACGCAGTATTTT. The chain employs TRBV30 and TRBJ2-3, with D perhaps TRBD2 (5 bases). Germline V gives CDR1 GTSNPN, CDR2 SVGIG (reference sequence). This CDR3 has 15 amino acids. Trimming removed 1 base at V and 0 bases at J, with 11 bases between. Full variable domain (missing parts from reference TRBV30 and TRBJ2-3): SQTIHQWPATLVQPVGSPLSLECTVEGTSNPNLYWYRQAAGRGLQLLFYSVGIGQISSEVPQNLSASRPQDRQFILSSKKLLLSDSGFYLCAWSGDWESTDTQYFGPGTRLTVL.

This clone appeared a single time. Written as DNA, the CDR3 is TGTGCCAGCGGGATAGAGGGTACCGTTGAGACCCAGTACTTC. Protein product: CASGIEGTVETQYF. The chain is built from TRBV6-5 and TRBJ2-5; weak D call: TRBD2 (5 bases). Looked up from germline, CDR1 is MNHEY and CDR2 is SVGAGI. V lost 8 bases and J 5 bases, leaving 18 bases between the germline ends. This CDR3 comprises 14 residues.

This chain connects TRBV12-5 to TRBJ1-3; 9 bases map to TRBD1. CDR1 is LGHNT, CDR2 FRNRAP, per germline. The CDR3 length is 16 residues. J lost 2 bases, V lost 2 bases, and 4 bases had no gene match. The CDR3 DNA is TGTGCTAGTGGTTTGATCACAGGGGGCGCTGGAAACACCATATATTTT. This translates into CASGLITGGAGNTIYF. Using reference TRBV12-5 and TRBJ1-3 for the parts outside the CDR3, the full variable domain is DARVTQTPRHKVTEMGQEVTMRCQPILGHNTVFWYRQTMMQGLELLAYFRNRAPLDDSGMPKDRFSAEMPDATLATLKIQPSEPRDSAVYFCASGLITGGAGNTIYFGEGSWLTVV.

The J gene is TRBJ1-2, the V gene TRBV6-5, with 7 bases identical to TRBD1. Germline lookup yields CDR1 MNHEY and CDR2 SVGAGI. Trimming cost V 5 bases and J 8 bases; bases outside gene matches: 8. The CDR3 runs 13 residues. CDR3 in DNA: TGTGCCAGCAGTCCCGAAGGGGGCAGGGGCTACACCTTC. It encodes CASSPEGGRGYTF.

The V and J genes are TRBV5-5 and TRBJ2-7; D might be TRBD1 (5 bases). Trimming pared 7 bases from V and 3 bases from J, leaving 11 bases between. The CDR3 is made up of 12 amino acids. Germline assignment: CDR1 SGHKS and CDR2 YYEKEE (reference sequence). CDR3 amino acids: CASQGYGYEQYF. CDR3 DNA: TGTGCCAGCCAGGGTTATGGCTACGAGCAGTACTTC.

This clone was observed once. The chain employs TRBV18 and TRBJ1-1, with 7 bases identical to TRBD1. The germline V gene has CDR1 KGHSH and CDR2 LQKENI. CDR3 length equals 16 residues. The V and J ends lost 6 bases and 3 bases, in that order; junction bases with no gene match: 13. The CDR3 sequence is CASSFSRGRGYTEAFF. CDR3 coding DNA: TGTGCCAGCTCCTTCAGTCGGGGCAGGGGGTACACTGAAGCTTTCTTT. Based on the CDR3 plus reference TRBV18 and TRBJ1-1, the full variable domain is NAGVMQNPRHLVRRRGQEARLRCSPMKGHSHVYWYRQLPEEGLKFMVYLQKENIIDESGMPKERFSAEFPKEGPSILRIQQVVRGDSAAYFCASSFSRGRGYTEAFFGQGTRLTVV.

The chain recombines TRBV11-3 with TRBJ2-1; TRBD2 matches at 10 bases. CDR1 and CDR2 from the germline V gene are SGHNT and YENEEA. The CDR3 spans 15 residues. The V gene end was trimmed by 5 bases and the J gene end by 2 bases; junction bases not matched to a gene: 3. For the CDR3, the DNA is TGTGCCAGCAGCCTAGCGGGGGATGCCTACAATGAGCAGTTCTTC. It encodes CASSLAGDAYNEQFF. Combining the CDR3 with reference TRBV11-3 and TRBJ2-1 gives the whole variable domain EAGVVQSPRYKIIEKKQPVAFWCNPISGHNTLYWYLQNLGQGPELLIRYENEEAVDDSQLPKDRFSAERLKGVDSTLKIQPAELGDSAVYLCASSLAGDAYNEQFFGPGTRLTVL.

The gene calls are TRBV7-9 and TRBJ2-7, with 12 bases aligning to TRBD2. V shed 6 bases, J shed 5 bases, and the junction held 8 bases outside the gene matches. Germline CDR1 is SEHNR and CDR2 is FQNEAQ (reference sequence). The CDR3 spans 15 residues. This CDR3 reads CASSPFGLAGHEQYF. The CDR3 nucleotides read TGTGCCAGCAGTCCTTTTGGACTAGCGGGACACGAGCAGTACTTC.

This chain uses TRBV4-1 with TRBJ2-7; no definite D call. V lost 2 bases to trimming and J lost 2 bases, with 13 bases between them. The CDR3 has 15 residues. Germline assignment: CDR1 MGHRA and CDR2 YSYEKL. For the CDR3, the DNA is TGCGCCAGCAGCCAAATCCTAGGCGGACCCTACGAGCAGTACTTC. The encoded protein is CASSQILGGPYEQYF.

The chain carries TRBV10-3 and TRBJ2-7, with 9 bases aligning to TRBD2. Judging by the DNA end, TRBJ2-1 fits better; the J call may be wrong. Germline V CDR1 and CDR2: ENHRY, SYGVKD. The CDR3 totals 16 residues. The DNA for the CDR3 is TGTGCCATCAGTGAGTCGACTAGCGGAGCCTACAATGAGCAGTTCTTC. It encodes CAISESTSGAYNEQFF.

The V gene is TRBV30, the J gene TRBJ2-1; D is possibly TRBD1 (6 bases). V was cut by 4 bases and J by 4 bases, with 14 bases left in between. CDR3 size: 14 residues. The germline gives CDR1 GTSNPN, CDR2 SVGIG (reference sequence). The CDR3 spells CAWIRGTPYNEQFF. In nucleotides, the CDR3 is TGTGCCTGGATTAGGGGGACACCTTACAATGAGCAGTTCTTC.

V is TRBV19 and J is TRBJ1-1, with 7 bases aligning to TRBD1. V lost 5 bases to trimming and J lost 5 bases; unmatched junction nucleotides: 8. The CDR3 length is 14 residues. The germline V gene encodes CDR1 LNHDA and CDR2 SQIVND (reference sequence). The CDR3: CASSVSGGSTEAFF. The DNA of the CDR3 is TGTGCCAGTAGTGTATCAGGGGGAAGTACTGAAGCTTTCTTT.

CDR3 DNA: TGTGCCAGCAGCGCCAGGACAGGGGAAGGTGGCGGGAGTGCCTGGGAGCAGTACTTC. Its translation is CASSARTGEGGGSAWEQYF. V gene TRBV9 combines with J gene TRBJ2-7, with 9 nucleotides matching TRBD1. This CDR3 has 19 residues. The germline CDR1 and CDR2 sequences are SGDLS and YYNGEE. J was trimmed by 7 bases and V by 3 bases; bases with no gene match: 23. Full variable domain (remainder filled in from reference TRBV9 and TRBJ2-7): DSGVTQTPKHLITATGQRVTLRCSPRSGDLSVYWYQQSLDQGLQFLIQYYNGEERAKGNILERFSAQQFPDLHSELNLSSLELGDSALYFCASSARTGEGGGSAWEQYFGPGTRLTVT.

This clone appeared a single time. The chain couples TRBV6-1 to TRBJ2-7; no clear D. CDR3 length equals 14 residues. V was cut by 6 bases and J by 4 bases, with 16 bases left in between. Per the germline V gene, CDR1 is MNHNS and CDR2 is SASEGT. Written as DNA, the CDR3 is TGTGCCAGCAGCTCAAAATCATTCCGTTACGAGCAGTACTTC. This codes for CASSSKSFRYEQYF.

The chain combines TRBV11-2 with TRBJ2-7; D is ambiguous. Germline CDR1 is SGHAT and CDR2 is FQNNGV. V lost 6 bases and J 4 bases, leaving 16 bases between the germline ends. The CDR3 totals 14 residues. The CDR3 sequence: CASSRQELGYEQYF. CDR3 sequence (DNA): TGTGCCAGCAGTCGTCAGGAGCTTGGATACGAGCAGTACTTC.

V usage is TRBV11-2 and J usage is TRBJ2-1; a possible D gene is TRBD2 (5 bases). V lost 3 bases and J 0 bases, leaving 12 bases between the germline ends. Germline CDR1 and CDR2: SGHAT and FQNNGV. The CDR3 covers 16 residues. In nucleotides, the CDR3 is TGTGCCAGCAGCTTCCGCGGGCCATCCTCCTACAATGAGCAGTTCTTC. As protein: CASSFRGPSSYNEQFF. Combining the CDR3 with reference TRBV11-2 and TRBJ2-1 gives the whole variable domain EAGVAQSPRYKIIEKRQSVAFWCNPISGHATLYWYQQILGQGPKLLIQFQNNGVVDDSQLPKDRFSAERLKGVDSTLKIQPAKLEDSAVYLCASSFRGPSSYNEQFFGPGTRLTVL.

This clone was picked up one time. J is TRBJ2-1 and V is TRBV11-2; TRBD2 matches 11 bases. Germline V gives CDR1 SGHAT, CDR2 FQNNGV. The CDR3 extends over 17 amino acids. The V gene end was trimmed by 0 bases and the J gene end by 7 bases; junction bases not matched to a gene: 8. The DNA of the CDR3 is TGTGCCAGCAGCTTAGATCCACTAGCGGGAGTTGGAAATGAGCAGTTCTTC. The encoded protein is CASSLDPLAGVGNEQFF.

V gene TRBV6-5 combines with J gene TRBJ2-1; D is unresolved. The ends were cut back, 5 bases at V and 1 base at J, with 9 bases in the middle. The CDR3 length is 14 residues. CDR1 and CDR2 from the germline V gene are MNHEY and SVGAGI. The CDR3 nucleotides read TGTGCCAGCAGTGGGGTTCAGTCCTACAATGAGCAGTTCTTC. This gives the protein CASSGVQSYNEQFF.

This clone was observed a handful of times. V is TRBV2 and J is TRBJ1-2; 9 bases are shared with TRBD1. Trimming cost V 3 bases and J 3 bases; bases outside gene matches: 5. The CDR3 runs to 15 residues. Germline-derived CDR1 and CDR2 are SNHLY and FYNNEI. CDR3 in amino acids: CASSEVGQGDYGYTF. For the CDR3, the DNA is TGTGCCAGCAGTGAGGTGGGACAGGGCGACTATGGCTACACCTTC.

This chain joins TRBV27 and TRBJ1-5; tentatively, D is TRBD1 (6 bases). This CDR3 has 15 amino acids. The V end was cut by 5 bases, the J end by 0 bases, with 11 bases between. Germline V gives CDR1 MNHEY, CDR2 SMNVEV (reference sequence). The CDR3 spells CASSPDSYSNQPQHF. Here the CDR3 DNA reads TGTGCCAGCAGTCCGGACAGTTATAGCAATCAGCCCCAGCATTTT.

The chain has TRBV29-1 and TRBJ2-5; 8 nucleotides line up with TRBD2. Looked up from germline, CDR1 is SQVTM and CDR2 is ANQGSEA. The ends lost 6 bases at V and 2 bases at J; junction bases unmatched: 14. The CDR3 runs 16 residues. CDR3 protein: CSVGLFRSGGQETQYF. DNA for the CDR3: TGCAGCGTGGGACTTTTTAGGAGCGGGGGACAAGAGACCCAGTACTTC.

CDR3 nucleotide sequence: TGTGCCAGCAGTATACGGGGGGGGTCTGAAGCTTTCTTT. Protein sequence: CASSIRGGSEAFF. The V gene is TRBV2, the J gene TRBJ1-1, with D possibly TRBD1 on 5 matching bases. V was clipped by 5 bases and J by 6 bases, with 13 bases between them. The CDR3 runs 13 residues. The germline CDR1 and CDR2 sequences are SNHLY and FYNNEI.

V and J are TRBV5-4 and TRBJ2-5; D might be TRBD1 or TRBD2, each matching 6 bases. There are 14 residues in the CDR3. Looked up from germline, CDR1 is SGHNT and CDR2 is YYREEE (reference sequence). V lost 4 bases and J 5 bases, leaving 15 bases between the germline ends. CDR3 loop: CASSQGRGEETQYF. The CDR3 nucleotides are TGTGCCAGCAGCCAGGGGCGGGGCGAGGAGACCCAGTACTTC.

V gene TRBV11-2 combines with J gene TRBJ1-2, with D tentatively TRBD1 (6 bases). Trimming shortened V by 5 bases and J by 2 bases, and 12 bases separated the two germline ends. The CDR3 covers 14 residues. CDR1 is SGHAT and CDR2 is FQNNGV in the germline V gene. The CDR3: CASSIDRLNYGYTF. CDR3 in DNA: TGTGCCAGCAGCATTGACAGGTTAAACTATGGCTACACCTTC.

The chain is built from TRBV9 and TRBJ2-1, with 16 bases matching TRBD2. This CDR3 has 19 amino acids. Trimming cost V 3 bases and J 2 bases; bases outside gene matches: 8. Germline values: CDR1 SGDLS, CDR2 YYNGEE. The CDR3 DNA reads as TGTGCCAGCAGCGGAGCGACGGGACTAGCGGGAGGGGCCTACAATGAGCAGTTCTTC. Encoded protein: CASSGATGLAGGAYNEQFF.

The rearrangement uses TRBV18 and TRBJ1-1; D not resolved. V lost 2 bases and J 4 bases, leaving 20 bases between the germline ends. CDR3 length equals 17 residues. Germline V gives CDR1 KGHSH, CDR2 LQKENI. CDR3 nucleotides: TGTGCCAGCTCACCAGATCTGGGGAGCGGGTCTGTCACTGAAGCTTTCTTT. This encodes CASSPDLGSGSVTEAFF.

CDR3 sequence: CASSINGEGEAFF. DNA of the CDR3: TGTGCCAGTAGTATAAACGGAGAGGGAGAAGCTTTCTTT. V usage is TRBV19 and J usage is TRBJ1-1; D remains unclear. Germline assignment: CDR1 LNHDA and CDR2 SQIVND (reference sequence). Trimming removed 2 bases from V and 8 bases from J, with 12 bases in between. This CDR3 contains 13 residues.